The 25 T cell receptor beta chains below come from one sample, sequenced in a study of CD8 T cells in Susac syndrome. RNA totalling roughly 0.5 to 1 ug underwent reverse transcription with random hexamers. TCRdb redid the calling of the immunoSEQ multiplex PCR reads with MiXCR, one entry per CDR3 protein. The sample carries about 84,000 distinct CDR3 sequences, approximately 92% recorded once. Material: CD8+ T cells from PBMCs. Source of these receptors: a human donor in good health.

In the case of this clonotype: Sequence at one end of the junction differs from germline and may be a read error. V usage is TRBV6-5 and J usage is TRBJ2-6; 9 nucleotides agree with TRBD1. The V gene's germline CDR1 is MNHEY and CDR2 SVGAGI. The CDR3 contains 16 residues. In DNA, the CDR3 is TGTGCCAGCAGTTATACAGGGGGCGCTGGGGCCAACGCCCTGACTTTC. Amino acids: CASSYTGGAGANALTF.

The chain carries TRBV6-5 and TRBJ2-1; TRBD2 matches at 7 bases. V was clipped by 6 bases and J by 2 bases; unmatched bases: 4. This CDR3 is 14 amino acids long. Germline CDR1 MNHEY, CDR2 SVGAGI. The CDR3 DNA reads as TGTGCCAGCAGCTCTAGCGGACCCTACAATGAGCAGTTCTTC. This sequence encodes CASSSSGPYNEQFF.

The chain links TRBV2 to TRBJ1-1, with TRBD1 matching 8 bases. Germline V gene data show CDR1 as SNHLY and CDR2 as FYNNEI. The CDR3 sequence is 14 residues long. The junction had 5 bases not matched to a gene; V was cut back by 4 bases and J by 4 bases. Written as DNA, the CDR3 is TGTGCCAGCAGTGGACAGGGGCTGGCCACTGAAGCTTTCTTT. It is translated as CASSGQGLATEAFF.

The chain employs TRBV5-5 and TRBJ1-1; maybe TRBD1 (5 bases). The CDR3 contains 13 residues. CDR1 is SGHKS, CDR2 YYEKEE, per germline (reference sequence). V shed 5 bases and J shed 6 bases, with 14 bases lying between them. DNA of the CDR3: TGTGCCAGCAGGGGGGTTGGGCCTCCTGAAGCTTTCTTT. Translated: CASRGVGPPEAFF.

This rearrangement joins TRBV12-3 or TRBV12-4 to TRBJ2-7; unclear D gene. The CDR3 is made up of 12 amino acids. V lost 3 bases and J 6 bases, leaving 9 bases between the germline ends. CDR3 nucleotide sequence: TGTGCCAGCAGTTTTGGCCCCCTCGAGCAGTACTTC. Its translation: CASSFGPLEQYF.

The chain is built from TRBV6-1 and TRBJ1-6; 8 positions agree with TRBD1. The CDR3 is 14 amino acids. After removal of 3 bases from V and 9 bases from J, the junction contained 4 bases not matched to a gene. Germline CDR1 reads MNHNS; CDR2 reads SASEGT. The CDR3 bases are TGTGCCAGCAGTGACAGGGGGCGGTTTTCACCCCTCCACTTT. Its translation: CASSDRGRFSPLHF.

The chain carries TRBV12-3 or TRBV12-4 and TRBJ1-1; tentatively, D is TRBD1 (6 bases). The CDR3 runs to 13 residues. Trimming pared 1 base from V and 6 bases from J, leaving 9 bases between. For the CDR3, the DNA is TGTGCCAGCAGTTTAGTTGGGGGCGCTGAAGCTTTCTTT. Its translation: CASSLVGGAEAFF.

The rearrangement uses TRBV7-2 and TRBJ2-1; no clear D. Trimming took off 1 base at V and 0 bases at J, with 10 bases between the two ends. The germline gives CDR1 SGHTA, CDR2 FQGNSA. The CDR3 loop spans 16 amino acids. CDR3 nucleotide sequence: TGTGCCAGCAGCTTAGTGGGCGGCAGCTCCTACAATGAGCAGTTCTTC. This encodes CASSLVGGSSYNEQFF.

The rearrangement links TRBV9 to TRBJ2-3, with a possible D match to TRBD2 (7 bases). CDR3 length equals 15 residues. Per the germline V gene, CDR1 is SGDLS and CDR2 is YYNGEE. Trimming took 6 bases from V and 1 from J, leaving 15 bases between them. The CDR3 reads CASNRGGAGTDTQYF. The CDR3 region has the DNA TGTGCCAGCAACCGAGGGGGGGCCGGCACAGATACGCAGTATTTT.

The chain couples TRBV6-5 to TRBJ2-3, with D possibly called TRBD1 or TRBD2 (5 bases each). The CDR3 contains 15 residues. Germline-derived CDR1 and CDR2 are MNHEY and SVGAGI. The germline V and J ends were trimmed by 6 bases and 2 bases, with 15 bases remaining between them. DNA of the CDR3: TGTGCCAGCAGCCCGAGTGGGGGATTCACAGATACGCAGTATTTT. Its translation: CASSPSGGFTDTQYF.

This sequence joins TRBV19 and TRBJ1-2, with 7 bases aligning to TRBD1. The V gene end was trimmed by 9 bases and the J gene end by 1 base; junction bases not matched to a gene: 8. CDR3 size: 14 residues. The germline CDR1 and CDR2 sequences are LNHDA and SQIVND (reference sequence). CDR3 DNA: TGTGCCAGCCTCGGACAGGACAGTAACTATGGCTACACCTTC. Encoded protein: CASLGQDSNYGYTF. The full variable domain, with the rest looked up from reference TRBV19 and TRBJ1-2, is DGGITQSPKYLFRKEGQNVTLSCEQNLNHDAMYWYRQDPGQGLRLIYYSQIVNDFQKGDIAEGYSVSREKKESFPLTVTSAQKNPTAFYLCASLGQDSNYGYTFGSGTRLTVV.

The chain is built from TRBV7-2 and TRBJ1-2, with D maybe TRBD1 (6 bases). The CDR3 has 14 residues. Trimming took off 5 bases at V and 1 base at J, with 11 bases between the two ends. Germline V gene data show CDR1 as SGHTA and CDR2 as FQGNSA. The CDR3 region is CASSPPDSNYGYTF. CDR3 in DNA: TGTGCCAGCAGCCCACCGGACAGTAACTATGGCTACACCTTC.

The chain uses TRBV6-5 and TRBJ2-3, with D perhaps TRBD2 (6 bases). V was trimmed by 5 bases and J by 1 base, leaving 10 bases between them. In germline, CDR1 is MNHEY, CDR2 SVGAGI. The CDR3 sequence is 14 residues long. CDR3 DNA: TGTGCCAGCAGTACCAGCGGGCGCACAGATACGCAGTATTTT. Translation gives CASSTSGRTDTQYF.

The chain employs TRBV27 and TRBJ1-2, with D uncertain. The CDR3 totals 16 residues. V shed 5 bases and J shed 2 bases, with 18 bases lying between them. Germline-derived CDR1 and CDR2 are MNHEY and SMNVEV (reference sequence). CDR3 in amino acids: CASSGDGLNGNYGYTF. The CDR3, as DNA: TGTGCCAGCAGTGGTGACGGGCTCAATGGGAACTATGGCTACACCTTC.

The genes are TRBV4-1 and TRBJ1-1; D is unresolved. The ends were cut back, 1 base at V and 1 base at J, with 13 bases in the middle. This CDR3 is built from 16 residues. Germline values: CDR1 MGHRA, CDR2 YSYEKL. DNA for the CDR3: TGCGCCAGCAGCCAAGTCCCCCGGACGGGGAACACTGAAGCTTTCTTT. This codes for CASSQVPRTGNTEAFF.

The chain is built from TRBV29-1 and TRBJ2-7; 9 nucleotides agree with TRBD1. V lost 4 bases and J lost 0; bases outside the gene matches: 4. The CDR3 is made up of 14 amino acids. CDR1 SQVTM and CDR2 ANQGSEA come from the germline V gene. CDR3: CSVGRTGASYEQYF. The CDR3 DNA is TGCAGCGTTGGTCGGACAGGGGCCTCCTACGAGCAGTACTTC.

This CDR3 reads CSAPAPSANYGYTF. CDR3 bases: TGCAGTGCCCCCGCCCCGTCGGCTAACTATGGCTACACCTTC. The rearrangement links TRBV20-1 to TRBJ1-2; D is unresolved. Germline loops: CDR1 DFQATT, CDR2 SNEGSKA (reference sequence). This CDR3 has 14 amino acids. Trimming cost V 6 bases and J 0 bases, with 14 bases left between them.

The CDR3 region is CASSPSSGGQANSPLHF. Here the CDR3 DNA reads TGTGCCAGCAGCCCTAGCTCCGGGGGGCAGGCTAATTCACCCCTCCACTTT. The rearrangement uses TRBV9 and TRBJ1-6, with D possibly TRBD1 on 6 matching bases. Trimming stripped 4 bases from V and 6 bases from J, with 20 bases between. Germline V lookup: CDR1 SGDLS, CDR2 YYNGEE. The CDR3 runs 17 residues.

V gene TRBV6-6 combines with J gene TRBJ2-5, with TRBD2 matching over 8 bases. Looked up from germline, CDR1 is MNHNY and CDR2 is SVGAGI (reference sequence). The CDR3 has 15 residues. The V gene end was trimmed by 2 bases and the J gene end by 2 bases; junction bases not matched to a gene: 4. The CDR3, as DNA: TGTGCCAGCAGTTACAGCGGGGGTCCTCAAGAGACCCAGTACTTC. Translated: CASSYSGGPQETQYF.

This chain uses TRBV6-2 or TRBV6-3 with TRBJ1-5; D is undetermined. Germline CDR1 MNHEY, CDR2 SVGEGT. V lost 10 bases to trimming and J lost 3 bases, with 25 bases between them. The length of the CDR3 is 17 residues. The CDR3 loop reads CAIRDPAGPLDNQPQHF. The CDR3 coding sequence is TGTGCCATCCGAGATCCCGCAGGTCCCCTTGACAATCAGCCCCAGCATTTT.

The rearrangement links TRBV5-6 to TRBJ2-5; possible D gene TRBD2, 6 bases. The ends were cut back, 0 bases at V and 1 base at J, with 10 bases in the middle. The CDR3 has 15 amino acids. Germline values: CDR1 SGHDT, CDR2 YYEEEE. CDR3 sequence reads: CASSLGGLSQETQYF. The CDR3 coding sequence is TGTGCCAGCAGCTTGGGGGGACTCTCCCAAGAGACCCAGTACTTC. Combining the CDR3 with reference TRBV5-6 and TRBJ2-5 gives the whole variable domain DAGVTQSPTHLIKTRGQQVTLRCSPKSGHDTVSWYQQALGQGPQFIFQYYEEEERQRGNFPDRFSGHQFPNYSSELNVNALLLGDSALYLCASSLGGLSQETQYFGPGTRLLVL.

V gene TRBV2 combines with J gene TRBJ2-7; D may correspond to TRBD1 or TRBD2 (5 bases each). Trimming removed 5 bases from V and 2 bases from J, with 13 bases in between. This CDR3 is 14 amino acids long. The V gene's germline CDR1 is SNHLY and CDR2 FYNNEI. CDR3 DNA: TGTGCCAGCAGTCCCATTGGGGGAACCTACGAGCAGTACTTC. Protein sequence: CASSPIGGTYEQYF.

The chain recombines TRBV9 with TRBJ1-4; unclear D gene. Germline CDR1 SGDLS, CDR2 YYNGEE. The CDR3 has 13 amino acids. With 3 bases removed from V and 7 bases from J, the gap between germline ends came to 10 bases. The CDR3 DNA follows: TGTGCCAGCAGCGCTCACTCGGGTGAAAAACTGTTTTTT. Translating it yields CASSAHSGEKLFF. Combining the CDR3 with reference TRBV9 and TRBJ1-4 gives the whole variable domain DSGVTQTPKHLITATGQRVTLRCSPRSGDLSVYWYQQSLDQGLQFLIQYYNGEERAKGNILERFSAQQFPDLHSELNLSSLELGDSALYFCASSAHSGEKLFFGSGTQLSVL.

This chain connects TRBV4-1 to TRBJ2-3; 10 bases map to TRBD2. In germline, CDR1 is MGHRA, CDR2 YSYEKL. The CDR3 totals 17 residues. V lost 0 bases and J lost 4; bases outside the gene matches: 7. CDR3 in amino acids: CASSQDSAGGPADTQYF. CDR3 bases: TGCGCCAGCAGCCAAGATTCAGCGGGGGGGCCGGCAGATACGCAGTATTTT.

V is TRBV10-2 and J is TRBJ1-2; D is perhaps TRBD1 (5 bases). The CDR3 has 13 residues. V was clipped by 10 bases and J by 3 bases, with 15 bases between them. In germline, CDR1 is WSHSY, CDR2 SAAADI. The CDR3, as DNA: TGCGCCACCCTCGAGGGGTCTGACTATGGCTACACCTTC. Protein: CATLEGSDYGYTF.